Below, 10 T cell receptor beta chains from the same sample are listed, as sequenced in a study of Graves' ophthalmopathy and Graves' hyperthyroidism. CDR3 regions of TCR beta were amplified from RNA transcripts. First-round RT-PCR with HTBI primers preceded a second-round multiplex PCR. TCRdb analysed the multiplex PCR reads with MiXCR anew, one entry per CDR3 protein. Here the sample spans over a million distinct CDR3 sequences, approximately 35% being singletons. Sequencing used peripheral blood or thyroid tissue (not recorded which). These receptors all stem from an adult man with Graves' hyperthyroidism.

In this sample, this clonotype turned up many times. V usage is TRBV20-1 and J usage is TRBJ1-2, with D possibly being TRBD1 (5 bases). Germline loops: CDR1 DFQATT, CDR2 SNEGSKA (reference sequence). This CDR3 spans 12 amino acids. Trimming left V 5 bases short and J 2 bases short, with 9 bases between. CDR3: CSAPGGNYGYTF. DNA of the CDR3: TGCAGTGCTCCGGGGGGGAACTATGGCTACACCTTC.

This clonotype occurred a few times. This sequence may be a read error, since a much larger clone differs from it by one base. CDR3 amino acids: CASSERQGEVYEQYF. In DNA, the CDR3 is TGTGCCAGCAGTGAGAGGCAGGGAGAGGTCTACGAGCAGTACTTC. The rearrangement links TRBV10-3 to TRBJ2-7, with D possibly called TRBD1 or TRBD2 (5 bases each). CDR3 length: 15 residues. Germline CDR1 ENHRY, CDR2 SYGVKD.

The chain combines TRBV6-5 with TRBJ2-7, with D unclear. V lost 5 bases and J 2 bases, leaving 10 bases between the germline ends. Germline V gene data show CDR1 as MNHEY and CDR2 as SVGAGI. The CDR3 contains 13 residues. The CDR3 here is CASSSQTTYEQYF. The DNA for the CDR3 is TGTGCCAGCAGTAGTCAGACAACCTACGAGCAGTACTTC.

This clonotype was observed at least ten times. DNA of the CDR3: TGCAGCGTGGACAGGGGGCGCGACACCGGGGAGCTGTTTTTT. This codes for CSVDRGRDTGELFF. V and J are TRBV29-1 and TRBJ2-2, with 11 bases that match TRBD1. J lost 3 bases, V lost 6 bases, and 3 bases had no gene match. Germline V gene lookup returns CDR1 SQVTM and CDR2 ANQGSEA. The CDR3 length is 14 residues.

This clonotype was counted ten times or more. V gene TRBV7-6 combines with J gene TRBJ1-2; TRBD1 agrees at 8 bases. The CDR3 is made up of 15 amino acids. The J segment lost 4 bases and the V segment lost 5 bases, leaving 9 bases of the junction unmatched. The V gene's germline CDR1 is SGHVS and CDR2 FNYEAQ. Here the CDR3 DNA reads TGTGCCAGCAGCCCGAGGACAGGGACTGTCTATGGCTACACCTTC. Encoded protein: CASSPRTGTVYGYTF.

On this clonotype itself: One junction end disagrees with the germline gene, perhaps due to a read error. V is TRBV7-4 and J is TRBJ1-5, with D uncertain. Looked up from germline, CDR1 is SGHVT and CDR2 is SQSDAQ. CDR3 length: 14 amino acids. CDR3 region: CASSQAFRDQPQHF. In nucleotides, the CDR3 is TGCGCCAGCAGCCAAGCCTTCCGGGATCAGCCCCAGCATTTT.

The V call is TRBV25-1, the J call TRBJ1-6; 7 nucleotides line up with TRBD1. CDR1 is MGHDK and CDR2 is SYGVNS in the germline V gene. Trimming at V came to 9 bases and at J to 7 bases, leaving 15 bases not matched to a gene. This CDR3 is built from 16 residues. The CDR3 nucleotides are TGTGCCAGTGAACTCCAGGGGGGTGCGGCGAATTCACCCCTCCACTTT. Translated: CASELQGGAANSPLHF. Full variable domain (outside the CDR3, taken from reference TRBV25-1 and TRBJ1-6): EADIYQTPRYLVIGTGKKITLECSQTMGHDKMYWYQQDPGMELHLIHYSYGVNSTEKGDLSSESTVSRIRTEHFPLTLESARPSHTSQYLCASELQGGAANSPLHFGNGTRLTVT.

The rearrangement links TRBV7-9 to TRBJ1-5; perhaps TRBD1 as D (6 bases). V was clipped by 3 bases and J by 3 bases, with 12 bases between them. Germline V CDR1 and CDR2: SEHNR, FQNEAQ (reference sequence). The CDR3 loop spans 15 amino acids. CDR3 region: CASSLGGTLNQPQHF. Here the CDR3 DNA reads TGTGCCAGCAGCTTGGGGGGCACCCTCAATCAGCCCCAGCATTTT.

The chain joins TRBV5-4 to TRBJ2-5; TRBD1 aligns across 8 bases. Trimming removed 5 bases from V and 0 bases from J; junction bases left unmatched: 6. The CDR3 is 15 amino acids. The germline gives CDR1 SGHNT, CDR2 YYREEE (reference sequence). CDR3 protein: CASSAGGQDQETQYF. The CDR3 DNA sequence: TGTGCCAGCAGTGCTGGGGGACAGGACCAAGAGACCCAGTACTTC.

The V call is TRBV12-3 or TRBV12-4, the J call TRBJ2-5; 12 nucleotides agree with TRBD2. The CDR3 consists of 15 residues. Trimming cost V 6 bases and J 9 bases; bases outside gene matches: 11. This CDR3 is CASSRLAGALASQYF. In nucleotides, the CDR3 is TGTGCCAGCAGCCGACTAGCGGGGGCCCTCGCGTCCCAGTACTTC.